These 17 T cell receptor beta chains were sequenced from one sample in a study of blood T cells in healthy people across ages. Combining a sample-barcoded 5' primer with a J-beta primer mix, a second PCR ran for about 7 to 12 cycles. TCRdb redid the calling of the 5' RACE reads with MiXCR, one entry per CDR3 protein. The data show roughly 1,500,000 distinct CDR3 sequences, with almost 35% seen just once and roughly 10% held by the top ten. The source material was blood. The receptors shown here come from a woman aged 25 to 39 in good health.

This chain links TRBV5-1 with TRBJ2-7, with 10 bases fitting TRBD2. The V gene's germline CDR1 is SGHRS and CDR2 YFSETQ. The CDR3 extends over 16 amino acids. V was clipped by 4 bases and J by 4 bases; unmatched bases: 11. The CDR3 region has the DNA TGCGCCAGCAGCCCGAGTGGGGTAGCGGGAGGTTACGAGCAGTACTTC. Protein: CASSPSGVAGGYEQYF.

V usage is TRBV29-1 and J usage is TRBJ2-7; D not resolved. The CDR3 is made up of 14 amino acids. Germline values: CDR1 SQVTM, CDR2 ANQGSEA. The ends were cut back, 3 bases at V and 1 base at J, with 13 bases in the middle. This chain's CDR3 is CSVDGDSSSYEQYF. DNA of the CDR3: TGCAGCGTTGATGGAGACTCCTCTTCCTACGAGCAGTACTTC.

The rearrangement uses TRBV27 and TRBJ1-1; D gene ambiguous. Germline V lookup: CDR1 MNHEY, CDR2 SMNVEV (reference sequence). V lost 5 bases, J lost 0 bases, and 10 bases lay in between. This CDR3 is built from 14 residues. The CDR3: CASSPTPMNTEAFF. The CDR3, as DNA: TGTGCCAGCAGTCCGACACCGATGAACACTGAAGCTTTCTTT.

Worth noting for this clonotype: Mismatch with germline at one junction end may stem from a read error. The V and J genes are TRBV29-1 and TRBJ1-2; D remains unclear. Germline V lookup: CDR1 SQVTM, CDR2 ANQGSEA. This CDR3 contains 12 residues. This CDR3 reads CGVETANYGYTF. The CDR3 DNA follows: TGCGGCGTCGAGACGGCAAACTATGGCTACACCTTC.

V and J are TRBV20-1 and TRBJ2-2; tentatively, D is TRBD1 or TRBD2 (7 bases each). Per germline, CDR1 DFQATT and CDR2 SNEGSKA (reference sequence). The V gene lost 4 bases and the J gene lost 7 bases, with 19 bases spanning the gap. The CDR3 consists of 15 residues. CDR3 DNA: TGCAGTGCTACCCCCGGGGGAGGGGACAGCGGGGAGCTGTTTTTT. Translated: CSATPGGGDSGELFF.

This chain links TRBV6-1 with TRBJ2-7; 7 bases fit TRBD2. CDR1 MNHNS and CDR2 SASEGT come from the germline V gene. With 3 bases clipped from V and 4 bases from J, the junction kept 18 bases outside the gene matches. The CDR3 is 18 amino acids. The CDR3 bases are TGTGCCAGCAGTGACCTCCCCCTCGCGCGGGCTAGCGGTTACGAGCAGTACTTC. Encoded protein: CASSDLPLARASGYEQYF.

This clonotype was counted only a few times. V is TRBV7-9 and J is TRBJ2-3, with D unresolved. V lost 6 bases, J lost 5 bases, and 9 bases lay in between. The CDR3 has 12 residues. Germline V gene data show CDR1 as SEHNR and CDR2 as FQNEAQ (reference sequence). The CDR3 reads CASRGSGDTQYF. The CDR3 DNA reads TGTGCCAGCAGAGGGTCAGGAGATACGCAGTATTTT.

V is TRBV20-1 and J is TRBJ2-4, with 9 bases fitting TRBD2. The DNA end is more similar to TRBJ2-5, so the J call may be wrong. CDR1 and CDR2 (germline): DFQATT, SNEGSKA (reference sequence). There are 14 residues in the CDR3. CDR3 amino acids: CSAPRTSVGETQYF. The CDR3 region has the DNA TGCAGTGCCCCAAGGACTAGCGTCGGGGAGACCCAGTACTTC.

V usage is TRBV28 and J usage is TRBJ2-1, with 14 bases lining up with TRBD2. V lost 10 bases, J lost 10 bases, and 27 bases stayed unmatched. Germline V gene sequence: CDR1 MDHEN, CDR2 SYDVKM. The CDR3 runs to 20 residues. CDR3 DNA sequence: TGTGCCACCTCAGGGGTGGGGGGAGGGACTAGCGGGAGTCTCATTTGGGAGCAGTTCTTC. The encoded protein is CATSGVGGGTSGSLIWEQFF.

This clonotype has only a few counts. J is TRBJ1-2 and V is TRBV29-1; D uncertain. Germline-derived CDR1 and CDR2 are SQVTM and ANQGSEA. This CDR3 spans 13 amino acids. Trimming removed 7 bases from V and 7 bases from J, with 19 bases in between. The CDR3 coding sequence is TGCAGCGCTGCTGGCGCCCTTGGACCTGGCTACACCTTC. This encodes CSAAGALGPGYTF. The full variable domain, in which reference TRBV29-1 and TRBJ1-2 provide the parts outside the CDR3, is SAVISQKPSRDICQRGTSLTIQCQVDSQVTMMFWYRQQPGQSLTLIATANQGSEATYESGFVIDKFPISRPNLTFSTLTVSNMSPEDSSIYLCSAAGALGPGYTFGSGTRLTVV.

DNA for the CDR3: TGTGCCAGCAGCCACGGGACAAAATCAGGAGACATTCAGTACTTC. Translated: CASSHGTKSGDIQYF. V and J are TRBV9 and TRBJ2-4, with D tentatively TRBD1 (6 bases). Trimming removed 4 bases from V and 8 bases from J, with 19 bases in between. Germline values: CDR1 SGDLS, CDR2 YYNGEE. CDR3 length: 15 amino acids.

The chain combines TRBV20-1 with TRBJ2-1, with TRBD2 matching 7 bases. The ends lost 3 bases at V and 7 bases at J; junction bases unmatched: 12. Germline V gene data show CDR1 as DFQATT and CDR2 as SNEGSKA (reference sequence). This CDR3 spans 15 amino acids. In DNA, the CDR3 is TGCAGTGCTAGGGTCGGCCTAGCGGATAGGAATGAGCAGTTCTTC. The encoded protein is CSARVGLADRNEQFF.

This chain joins TRBV10-3 and TRBJ2-3; D assignment may be TRBD1 or TRBD2 (5 bases each). CDR1 ENHRY and CDR2 SYGVKD come from the germline V gene. Trimming left V 3 bases short and J 4 bases short, with 17 bases between. The CDR3 runs 16 residues. CDR3 loop: CAISELGASRSDTQYF. CDR3 coding DNA: TGTGCCATCAGTGAACTCGGGGCTAGTAGGTCAGATACGCAGTATTTT.

The V call is TRBV28, the J call TRBJ2-1; D is possibly TRBD1 or TRBD2 (5 bases each). The V and J ends lost 2 bases and 0 bases respectively, with 14 bases between them. Germline CDR1 is MDHEN and CDR2 is SYDVKM. The CDR3 totals 17 residues. The CDR3, as DNA: TGTGCCAGCAGTTTAGAGGGACGAGCGGCCTCCTACAATGAGCAGTTCTTC. This encodes CASSLEGRAASYNEQFF. Combining the CDR3 with reference TRBV28 and TRBJ2-1 gives the whole variable domain DVKVTQSSRYLVKRTGEKVFLECVQDMDHENMFWYRQDPGLGLRLIYFSYDVKMKEKGDIPEGYSVSREKKERFSLILESASTNQTSMYLCASSLEGRAASYNEQFFGPGTRLTVL.

The genes are TRBV29-1 and TRBJ2-1, with 10 bases lining up with TRBD2. The germline V gene encodes CDR1 SQVTM and CDR2 ANQGSEA. CDR3 length equals 17 residues. The junction had 13 bases not matched to a gene; V was cut back by 6 bases and J by 2 bases. CDR3 coding DNA: TGCAGCGTCCCGGAAATTCTAGCGGGAGCCACCTACAATGAGCAGTTCTTC. Its protein product is CSVPEILAGATYNEQFF.

V and J are TRBV20-1 and TRBJ1-5; a weak D match, TRBD1 (6 bases). This CDR3 is 15 amino acids long. Germline lookup yields CDR1 DFQATT and CDR2 SNEGSKA (reference sequence). The V and J ends lost 2 bases and 4 bases respectively, with 15 bases between them. CDR3 bases: TGCAGTGCTAGACGGGACACCCTAATTAATCAGCCCCAGCATTTT. This gives the protein CSARRDTLINQPQHF.

For this clonotype: The junction and the germline gene differ at one end; a read error may be behind it. The rearrangement uses TRBV6-5 and TRBJ1-2, with TRBD1 identical over 11 bases. CDR1 is MNHEY, CDR2 SVGAGI, per germline. The CDR3 extends over 16 amino acids. The CDR3 here is CASIRTGGYPHYGCTF. As DNA, the CDR3 is TGTGCCAGCATAAGGACAGGGGGCTATCCGCACTATGGCTGCACCTTC.